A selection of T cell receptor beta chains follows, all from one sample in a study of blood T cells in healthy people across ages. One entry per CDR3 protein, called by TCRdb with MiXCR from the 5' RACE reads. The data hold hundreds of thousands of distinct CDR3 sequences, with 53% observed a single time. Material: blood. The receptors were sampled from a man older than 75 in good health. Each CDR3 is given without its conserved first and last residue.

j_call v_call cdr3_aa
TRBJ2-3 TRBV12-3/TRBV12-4 FCPGGYEHRYAY
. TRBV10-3 AISPGLDAYEQY
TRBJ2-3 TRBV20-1 SARAAGGGRYAY
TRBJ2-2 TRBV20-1 SARGRRSNTGELF
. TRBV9 ASTLGGTTKETQY
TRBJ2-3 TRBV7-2 ASSPSGSGMDTQY
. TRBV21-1 ASSFPSGLAGGVYNEQY
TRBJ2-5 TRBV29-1 SVAPLAGGAETQY
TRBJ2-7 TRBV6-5 ATRTGSVDDEQY
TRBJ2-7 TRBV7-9 ASSARVVAGGYEQY
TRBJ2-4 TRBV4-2 ASSQDEARKNIQY
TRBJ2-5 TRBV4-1 ASSQALAGGLDEQY
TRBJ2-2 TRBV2 ASSGGREGTGVLF
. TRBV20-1 SAPPRRSSYEQY
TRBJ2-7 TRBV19 ASREGQGLSYEQY
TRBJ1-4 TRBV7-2 ASSLYAGNEKLF
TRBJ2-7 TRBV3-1 ASSQRSGTAGGEQY
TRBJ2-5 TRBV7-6 ASSLRGLAGVGETQY
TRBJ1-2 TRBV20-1 SAEDSTPNYGYT
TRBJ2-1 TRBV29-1 SVEDTLHNEQF
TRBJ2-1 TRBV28 ASIRGTLSYNEQF
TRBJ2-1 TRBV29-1 SARDRVRREQF
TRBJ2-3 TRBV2 ASRRTSGGSTDTQY
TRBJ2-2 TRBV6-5 ASSYSFGGASGELF
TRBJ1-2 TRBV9 ASSVSPGRYGYT
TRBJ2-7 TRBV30 AWSRLAGRSYEQY
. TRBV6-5 ASRRTGGSYNEQY
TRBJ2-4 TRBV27 ASSFSLAKNIQY
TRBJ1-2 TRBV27 ASSQTGYYGYT
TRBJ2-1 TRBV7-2 ASMFERFYNEQF
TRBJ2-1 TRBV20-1 SAIPNRGGPYNEQF
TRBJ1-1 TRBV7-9 ASTRPDRHTEAF
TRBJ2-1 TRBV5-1 ASSSGLGSYNEQF
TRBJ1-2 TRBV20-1 SAPPGWPRWGYT
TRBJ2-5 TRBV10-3 ATKGIQETQY
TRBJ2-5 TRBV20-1 SAMASGRAETQY
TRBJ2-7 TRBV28 ASSLAGTGSHEQY
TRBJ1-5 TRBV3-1 ASSQKGVGPQH
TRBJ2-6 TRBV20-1 SARGGGRGSGANVLT
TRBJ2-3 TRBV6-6 ASSNPGQGLGTQY
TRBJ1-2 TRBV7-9 ASSFGRINYGYT
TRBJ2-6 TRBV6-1 ASSLGQGFSGANVLT
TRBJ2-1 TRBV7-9 ASSQDQVGGQGAFYNEQF
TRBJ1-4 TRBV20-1 STSTGGPNEKLF
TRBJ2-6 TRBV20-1 SALKSSGANVLT
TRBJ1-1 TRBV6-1 ASSNLRGDTEAF
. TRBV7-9 ASSFRAETQF
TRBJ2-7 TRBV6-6 ASSSGTPPYEQY
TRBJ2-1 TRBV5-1 ASSWALGGYNEQF
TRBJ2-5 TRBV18 ASSPPTGTSGGQETQY
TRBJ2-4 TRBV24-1 ATSDPSAAKNIQY